The clone carrying this TCR beta chain was detected many times. Its antigen is unknown. The data stem from a study of identical twins. Study results and limitations: Some out-of-frame alpha sequences were shared by twins, and these showed excess low generation probability.

Template switching added a universal primer binding site, and final cDNA carried unique molecular identifiers. One entry per CDR3 protein results from TCRdb running MiXCR on the 5' RACE reads. The profile shows hundreds of thousands of distinct CDR3 sequences, less than 9% of them singletons. V dropped 4 bases and J dropped 6; count of bases not matched to a gene: 6. There are 14 residues in the CDR3. Germline CDR1 SQVTM, CDR2 ANQGSEA. Separately, the same data were catalogued under a study of yellow fever vaccine responses in identical twins. Per that paper: Twins' vaccine T cell response reportedly gave the appearance of partial convergence and partial personalization.

The V call is TRBV29-1, the J call TRBJ2-1; 10 bases align to TRBD2. The sample comprised memory (CD45RO+) T cells sorted from blood. This TCR came from a woman aged 18-29 years in good health. The CDR3 region has the DNA TGCAGCGTTGTTCAAGCGGGAGGGTCCAATGAGCAGTTCTTC. Translation: CSVVQAGGSNEQFF.